A single sample is the source of the 20 T cell receptor beta chains below, sequenced in a study. MiXCR, run by TCRdb on the 5' RACE reads, gives a single entry per CDR3 protein. The profile shows approximately 23,000 distinct CDR3 sequences, roughly 29% of them singletons. Material: tumor-infiltrating naive CD4+ T cells sorted from the breast tumor. As for subset: naive CD4+ T cells, CD4+CD45RA+CD25-. These TCRs come from a female donor with breast cancer.

The V call is TRBV6-5, the J call TRBJ2-7; tentative D call: TRBD1 (5 bases). This CDR3 is built from 14 residues. Trimming pared 2 bases from V and 4 bases from J, leaving 12 bases between. CDR1 is MNHEY, CDR2 SVGAGI, per germline. Here the CDR3 reads CASSYRGSRYEQYF. The DNA of the CDR3 is TGTGCCAGCAGTTACAGGGGCTCGAGGTACGAGCAGTACTTC.

This chain connects TRBV5-1 to TRBJ1-2; no clear D gene. V shed 0 bases and J shed 6 bases, with 9 bases lying between them. This CDR3 comprises 13 residues. Per the germline V gene, CDR1 is SGHRS and CDR2 is YFSETQ. CDR3 nucleotides: TGCGCCAGCAGCTTGGATCCAGGAGATGGCTACACCTTC. Residues: CASSLDPGDGYTF.

In its sample, this clonotype was seen a few times. The gene calls are TRBV29-1 and TRBJ2-7; D may match TRBD1 or TRBD2 (6 bases each). Trimming took off 3 bases at V and 3 bases at J, with 15 bases between the two ends. The length of the CDR3 is 14 residues. Per germline, CDR1 SQVTM and CDR2 ANQGSEA. The CDR3 loop reads CSVDPGGTNYEQYF. The CDR3 coding sequence is TGCAGCGTTGACCCCGGAGGGACAAACTACGAGCAGTACTTC.

This clonotype was detected many times. The chain links TRBV7-9 to TRBJ1-2; weak D call: TRBD1 (5 bases). The CDR3 has 15 residues. The germline V gene has CDR1 SEHNR and CDR2 FQNEAQ (reference sequence). V was trimmed by 3 bases and J by 1 base, leaving 12 bases between them. CDR3: CASSLMGLYNYGYTF. DNA for the CDR3: TGTGCCAGCAGCTTGATGGGACTGTATAACTATGGCTACACCTTC.

In its sample, this clonotype was seen a few times. The CDR3 spells CASSPSGGFLQVNQPQHF. CDR3 DNA: TGTGCCAGTAGTCCGTCAGGGGGCTTCCTTCAGGTCAATCAGCCCCAGCATTTT. The rearrangement links TRBV19 to TRBJ1-5; 8 bases map to TRBD1. The V and J ends lost 5 bases and 3 bases, in that order; junction bases with no gene match: 15. CDR1 is LNHDA, CDR2 SQIVND, per germline (reference sequence). CDR3 length equals 18 residues.

Worth noting for this clonotype: No conserved phenylalanine or tryptophan ends this CDR3, so it is likely a read error. The chain links TRBV6-5 to TRBJ1-6, with TRBD1 as a possible D gene (5 bases). CDR1 is MNHEY, CDR2 SVGAGI, per germline. The CDR3 runs 14 residues. V was trimmed by 6 bases and J by 5 bases, leaving 11 bases between them. The CDR3 sequence is CASRQEAHNSPLHL. CDR3 DNA: TGTGCCAGCAGACAGGAGGCACATAATTCACCCCTCCACCTT.

The chain employs TRBV28 and TRBJ1-5; 7 nucleotides agree with TRBD1. From germline, CDR1 is MDHEN and CDR2 SYDVKM. This CDR3 has 15 residues. J gave up 4 bases and V 3 bases, and 6 bases lay outside the gene matches. CDR3 amino acids: CASSLGTAPNQPQHF. The CDR3, as DNA: TGTGCCAGCAGTTTGGGGACAGCCCCTAATCAGCCCCAGCATTTT.

This clonotype was counted between two and nine times. The chain combines TRBV12-3 or TRBV12-4 with TRBJ1-5; possible D gene TRBD1, 5 bases. With 0 bases removed from V and 7 bases from J, the gap between germline ends came to 10 bases. The CDR3 runs to 14 residues. CDR3 region: CASSLARGWQPQHF. CDR3 bases: TGTGCCAGCAGTTTAGCGAGGGGCTGGCAGCCCCAGCATTTT.

This clonotype is termed medium-sized. CDR3 coding DNA: TGTGCCAGCAGCCAAAGGACAGGACCCTATGGCTACACCTTC. Its protein is CASSQRTGPYGYTF. The chain combines TRBV12-3 or TRBV12-4 with TRBJ1-2; 7 bases are shared with TRBD1. The length of the CDR3 is 14 residues. The J segment lost 4 bases and the V segment lost 6 bases, leaving 8 bases of the junction unmatched.

This clonotype is labeled as medium-sized. This chain joins TRBV6-1 and TRBJ1-1, with no clear D. This CDR3 region has 14 residues. The germline gives CDR1 MNHNS, CDR2 SASEGT. Trimming removed 3 bases at V and 4 bases at J, with 12 bases between. CDR3 in amino acids: CASSDWGGSTEAFF. The CDR3 DNA follows: TGTGCCAGCAGTGATTGGGGAGGCAGCACTGAAGCTTTCTTT.

This clonotype was seen only once. Relative to the germline gene, one junction end is altered; a read error may explain this. The chain joins TRBV4-2 to TRBJ1-1; D is undetermined. Germline V gene sequence: CDR1 LGHNA, CDR2 YNFKEQ. The CDR3 has 16 residues. The CDR3 DNA reads as TGTGTCAGCAGCCAATCCGTAGGGAGGGCGAACACTGAAGCTTTCTTT. Its translation: CVSSQSVGRANTEAFF.

This clonotype was counted only a few times. A read error may explain this, as a much larger clone is one base away. The chain carries TRBV20-1 and TRBJ1-5; TRBD1 is a possible D gene (6 bases). Between the trimmed V and J ends, which lost 6 bases and 5 bases, there was a span of 14 bases. Germline assignment: CDR1 DFQATT and CDR2 SNEGSKA (reference sequence). The CDR3 contains 13 residues. The CDR3 nucleotides read TGCAGTGCAGGGGGGTCATCCCATCAGCCCCAGCATTTT. Translating it yields CSAGGSSHQPQHF.

At least ten counts were recorded for this clonotype. CDR3 region: CASSLEGTGGDEQFF. The CDR3 DNA reads as TGCGCCAGCAGCTTGGAGGGGACAGGGGGCGACGAGCAGTTCTTC. V usage is TRBV5-1 and J usage is TRBJ2-1, with 12 bases fitting TRBD1. The CDR3 contains 15 residues. The germline gives CDR1 SGHRS, CDR2 YFSETQ. J was trimmed by 10 bases and V by 0 bases; bases with no gene match: 5.

The table lists this clonotype with many counts. The rearrangement joins TRBV7-8 to TRBJ2-7; D perhaps matches TRBD2 (5 bases). Deletions cut 4 bases from V and 2 bases from J, with 9 bases between. CDR3 length: 13 amino acids. CDR1 SGHVS and CDR2 FQNEAQ come from the germline V gene. The CDR3 sequence: CASSSGDAYEQYF. CDR3 sequence (DNA): TGTGCCAGCAGCTCCGGGGATGCCTACGAGCAGTACTTC. Complete variable domain (other parts from reference TRBV7-8 and TRBJ2-7): GAGVSQSPRYKVAKRGQDVALRCDPISGHVSLFWYQQALGQGPEFLTYFQNEAQLDKSGLPSDRFFAERPEGSVSTLKIQRTQQEDSAVYLCASSSGDAYEQYFGPGTRLTVT.

This clonotype was recorded at least ten times. The DNA for the CDR3 is TGTGCCAGCTCACCCGGGACACAGAACACTGAAGCTTTCTTT. Its protein is CASSPGTQNTEAFF. J is TRBJ1-1 and V is TRBV18, with a tentative D call TRBD1 (6 bases). Germline assignment: CDR1 KGHSH and CDR2 LQKENI. V was shortened by 3 bases and J by 1 base, with 9 bases between the two germline ends. CDR3 length: 14 amino acids.

J is TRBJ2-1 and V is TRBV14; D may be TRBD2 (5 bases). Trimming shortened V by 4 bases and J by 6 bases, and 16 bases separated the two germline ends. This CDR3 comprises 15 residues. Germline CDR1 SGHDN, CDR2 FVKESK. CDR3 nucleotide sequence: TGTGCCAGCAGCCCCCGCGGTAGAGGGCTCAATGAGCAGTTCTTC. Its translation: CASSPRGRGLNEQFF. Drawing the rest from reference TRBV14 and TRBJ2-1, the complete variable domain is EAGVTQFPSHSVIEKGQTVTLRCDPISGHDNLYWYRRVMGKEIKFLLHFVKESKQDESGMPNNRFLAERTGGTYSTLKVQPAELEDSGVYFCASSPRGRGLNEQFFGPGTRLTVL.

This clonotype is judged medium-sized (0.01 to 0.1%). The chain links TRBV6-6 to TRBJ2-3, with D unclear. The CDR3 extends over 15 amino acids. With 6 bases removed from V and 0 bases from J, the gap between germline ends came to 13 bases. Germline lookup yields CDR1 MNHNY and CDR2 SVGAGI (reference sequence). The CDR3 reads CASSPRLFSTDTQYF. DNA of the CDR3: TGTGCCAGCAGCCCCAGGTTATTTAGCACAGATACGCAGTATTTT.

Note on this clonotype: This may be a read error: a much more frequent sequence differs by one nucleotide. This chain connects TRBV18 to TRBJ2-1; tentative D call: TRBD1 (5 bases). The CDR3 is 15 residues long. The germline V gene has CDR1 KGHSH and CDR2 LQKENI. Deletions cut 1 base from V and 9 bases from J, with 16 bases between. CDR3 in amino acids: CASSPLGAPSFEQFF. CDR3 DNA: TGTGCCAGCTCACCACTAGGGGCCCCGTCTTTTGAGCAGTTCTTC.

The chain links TRBV11-2 to TRBJ2-1; D uncertain. Germline CDR1 SGHAT, CDR2 FQNNGV. Trimming pared 4 bases from V and 0 bases from J, leaving 13 bases between. The CDR3 consists of 16 residues. The chain's CDR3 is CASSSAGLSSYNEQFF. The CDR3 DNA reads TGTGCCAGCAGCTCCGCCGGGCTTAGCTCCTACAATGAGCAGTTCTTC.

This chain joins TRBV20-1 and TRBJ1-5; D is uncertain. The CDR3 has 15 residues. Germline V gene data show CDR1 as DFQATT and CDR2 as SNEGSKA (reference sequence). Between the trimmed V and J ends, which lost 3 bases and 1 base, there was a span of 13 bases. CDR3 amino acids: CSASNVKTSNQPQHF. In DNA form, the CDR3 reads TGCAGTGCTAGTAATGTCAAAACGAGCAATCAGCCCCAGCATTTT.